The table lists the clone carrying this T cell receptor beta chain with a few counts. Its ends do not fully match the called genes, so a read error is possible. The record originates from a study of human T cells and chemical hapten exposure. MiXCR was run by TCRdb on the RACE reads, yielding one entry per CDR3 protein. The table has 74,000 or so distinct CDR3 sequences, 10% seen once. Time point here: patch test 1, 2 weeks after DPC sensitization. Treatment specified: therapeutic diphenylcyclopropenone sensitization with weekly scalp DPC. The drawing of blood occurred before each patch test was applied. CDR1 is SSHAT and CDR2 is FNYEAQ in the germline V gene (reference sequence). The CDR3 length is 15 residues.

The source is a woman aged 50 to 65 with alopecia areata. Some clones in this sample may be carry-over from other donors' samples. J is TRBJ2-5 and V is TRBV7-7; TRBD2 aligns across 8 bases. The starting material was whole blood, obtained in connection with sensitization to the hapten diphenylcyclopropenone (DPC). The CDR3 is CASSLGAGVQETQYF. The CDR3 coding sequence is TGTGCTAGCAGCTTAGGAGCGGGAGTACAAGAGACCCAGTACTTC.